This TCR beta chain emerged from a study of blood T cells in healthy people across ages. The CDR3 runs 14 residues. The V gene's germline CDR1 is SGHVS and CDR2 FQNEAQ. The V segment lost 3 bases and the J segment 8 bases; nucleotides outside the gene matches: 5. The authors ran a second PCR of 7 to 11 cycles using a sample-barcoded 5' primer and a J-beta primer mix. TCRdb re-analysed the 5' RACE reads in MiXCR, keeping a single row per CDR3 protein. This table holds around 1,900,000 distinct CDR3 sequences, approximately 40% found once. The sequence derives from a human donor in good health. The specimen was blood. V usage is TRBV7-8 and J usage is TRBJ1-4, with 8 bases that match TRBD1. CDR3 loop: CASSFRTGREKLFF. The CDR3 DNA is TGTGCCAGCAGCTTTAGGACAGGGAGAGAAAAACTGTTTTTT.